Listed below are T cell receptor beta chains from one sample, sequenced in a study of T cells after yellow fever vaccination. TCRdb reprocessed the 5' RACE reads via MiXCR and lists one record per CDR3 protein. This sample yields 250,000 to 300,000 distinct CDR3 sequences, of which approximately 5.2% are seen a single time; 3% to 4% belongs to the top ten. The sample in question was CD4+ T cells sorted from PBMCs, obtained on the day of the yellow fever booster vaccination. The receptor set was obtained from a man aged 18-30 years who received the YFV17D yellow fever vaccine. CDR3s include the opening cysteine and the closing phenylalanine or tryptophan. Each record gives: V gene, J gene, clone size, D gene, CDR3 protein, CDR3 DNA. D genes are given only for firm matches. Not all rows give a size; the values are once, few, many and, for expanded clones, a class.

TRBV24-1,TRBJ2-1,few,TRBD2,CATPGTSGGESSYNEQFF,TGTGCCACCCCCGGGACTAGCGGGGGCGAGAGCTCCTACAATGAGCAGTTCTTC
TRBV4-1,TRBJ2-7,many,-,CASSQERGGFPYEQYF,TGCGCCAGCAGCCAAGAAAGAGGGGGGTTCCCCTACGAGCAGTACTTC
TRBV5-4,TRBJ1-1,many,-,CASSDKGRLGTEAFF,TGTGCCAGCAGCGACAAGGGGAGGTTGGGCACTGAAGCTTTCTTT
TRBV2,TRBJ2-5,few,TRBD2,CASGTSGGSRYAQYF,TGTGCCAGCGGGACTAGCGGGGGGTCAAGATATGCGCAGTACTTC
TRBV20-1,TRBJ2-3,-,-,CSAIRTDTQYF,TGCAGTGCTATTCGGACAGATACGCAGTATTTT
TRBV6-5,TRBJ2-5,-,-,CASSYGTLRETQYF,TGTGCCAGCAGTTACGGGACTCTACGAGAGACCCAGTACTTC
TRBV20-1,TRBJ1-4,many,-,CSAPLPGSRESEKLFF,TGCAGTGCCCCACTCCCCGGGTCCCGGGAGAGTGAAAAACTGTTTTTT
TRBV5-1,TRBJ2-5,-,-,CASSYDKAQETQYF,TGCGCCAGCAGCTACGACAAGGCCCAAGAGACCCAGTACTTC
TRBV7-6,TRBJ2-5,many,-,CASSLREAETQYF,TGTGCCAGCAGCTTACGGGAAGCCGAGACCCAGTACTTC
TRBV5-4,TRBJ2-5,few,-,CASSLGVSGETQYF,TGTGCCAGCAGCTTGGGGGTTAGCGGCGAGACCCAGTACTTC
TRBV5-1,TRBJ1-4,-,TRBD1,CASSFTGGIGEKLFF,TGCGCCAGCAGCTTCACAGGGGGCATTGGTGAAAAACTGTTTTTT
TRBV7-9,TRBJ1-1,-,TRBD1,CASSFDRGGLRVNTEAFF,TGTGCCAGCAGTTTCGACAGGGGCGGTTTGAGGGTGAACACTGAAGCTTTCTTT
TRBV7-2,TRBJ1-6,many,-,CASSLGAGLYSPLHF,TGTGCCAGCAGCTTAGGGGCCGGTCTATATTCACCCCTCCACTTT
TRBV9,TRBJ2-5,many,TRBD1,CASSEFGPDRAETQYF,TGTGCCAGCAGCGAATTCGGACCTGACAGGGCAGAGACCCAGTACTTC
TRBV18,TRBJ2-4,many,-,CASSPAVAKNIQYF,TGTGCCAGCTCACCCGCAGTAGCCAAAAACATTCAGTACTTC
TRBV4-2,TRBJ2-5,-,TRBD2,CASSQDLRGGGETQYF,TGTGCCAGCAGCCAAGATCTGCGGGGGGGCGGAGAGACCCAGTACTTC
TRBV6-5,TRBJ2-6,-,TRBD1,CASSAALDRASGANVLTF,TGTGCCAGCAGTGCCGCTTTGGACAGGGCTTCTGGGGCCAACGTCCTGACTTTC
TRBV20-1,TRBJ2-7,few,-,CSATPIIGGIYEQYF,TGCAGTGCTACCCCCATTATTGGGGGGATCTACGAGCAGTACTTC
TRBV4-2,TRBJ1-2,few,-,CASSRDNQFNYGYTF,TGTGCCAGCAGCCGCGACAACCAATTTAACTATGGCTACACCTTC
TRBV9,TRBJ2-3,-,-,CASSVAWGDTQYF,TGTGCCAGCAGCGTAGCTTGGGGAGATACGCAGTATTTT